A single sample is the source of the 10 T cell receptor beta chains below, sequenced in a study of long-term antiretroviral therapy in people with HIV (dated by TCRdb to the early 2020s). The immunoSEQ hsTCRB v3.0 assay was used at survey level resolution to sequence the TRB variable region. TCRdb provides this immuneACCESS table in a form limited to in-frame rearrangements. Some clones are lacking; in checked studies, under half of them reflect an unresolved V gene, and why the rest are absent is not known. The sample has about 26,000 clones on record, roughly 87% of them singletons. Under 7% of the sample is taken by the ten largest. Material: unsorted PBMCs, obtained 1.1 years before starting antiretroviral therapy. The source of these receptors is a young woman with HIV.

The chain employs TRBV11-2 and TRBJ2-3; possible D gene TRBD2, 7 bases. The CDR3 totals 16 residues. The ends were cut back, 1 base at V and 5 bases at J, with 16 bases in the middle. CDR1 and CDR2 from the germline V gene are SGHAT and FQNNGV. CDR3 protein: CASSLGGGAWEDTQYF. In DNA form, the CDR3 reads TGTGCCAGCAGCTTAGGTGGGGGGGCGTGGGAAGATACGCAGTATTTT.

This clone was recorded only once. The J gene is TRBJ1-1, the V gene TRBV6-5; possibly TRBD1 for D (5 bases). The CDR3 sequence is 16 residues long. Germline values: CDR1 MNHEY, CDR2 SVGAGI. Trimming removed 1 base from V and 0 bases from J, with 12 bases in between. In nucleotides, the CDR3 is TGTGCCAGCAGTTACTTATCCGGGACGATGAACACTGAAGCTTTCTTT. Translated: CASSYLSGTMNTEAFF.

The gene calls are TRBV11-2 and TRBJ1-1, with D unclear. Germline CDR1 is SGHAT and CDR2 is FQNNGV. This CDR3 contains 16 residues. V lost 2 bases, J lost 0 bases, and 13 bases lay in between. The CDR3, as DNA: TGTGCCAGCAGCTTAAGGAGGGCGGGGATGAACACTGAAGCTTTCTTT. Amino acids: CASSLRRAGMNTEAFF.

The rearrangement uses TRBV7-8 and TRBJ2-2; D is undetermined. The CDR3 runs 16 residues. CDR1 and CDR2 (germline): SGHVS, FQNEAQ. V was trimmed by 5 bases and J by 4 bases, leaving 17 bases between them. The CDR3 region is CASSHLRFRSTGELFF. The CDR3 DNA sequence: TGTGCCAGCAGCCATCTACGATTTAGGAGCACCGGGGAGCTGTTTTTT. Full variable domain (rest looked up from reference TRBV7-8 and TRBJ2-2): GAGVSQSPRYKVAKRGQDVALRCDPISGHVSLFWYQQALGQGPEFLTYFQNEAQLDKSGLPSDRFFAERPEGSVSTLKIQRTQQEDSAVYLCASSHLRFRSTGELFFGEGSRLTVL.

This clone is a singleton in its sample. V usage is TRBV2 and J usage is TRBJ1-5; D gene uncertain. Deletions cut 8 bases from V and 1 base from J, with 9 bases between. The CDR3 is made up of 13 amino acids. The V gene's germline CDR1 is SNHLY and CDR2 FYNNEI. The CDR3 is CASGPGSNQPQHF. The CDR3 DNA reads TGTGCCAGCGGTCCGGGGAGCAATCAGCCCCAGCATTTT. The whole variable domain, remainder taken from reference TRBV2 and TRBJ1-5, is EPEVTQTPSHQVTQMGQEVILRCVPISNHLYFYWYRQILGQKVEFLVSFYNNEISEKSEIFDDQFSVERPDGSNFTLKIRSTKLEDSAMYFCASGPGSNQPQHFGDGTRLSIL.

This clone has just a few counts. This chain uses TRBV6-5 with TRBJ1-2, with D perhaps matching TRBD1 (5 bases). This CDR3 has 16 amino acids. The germline gives CDR1 MNHEY, CDR2 SVGAGI. V shed 2 bases and J shed 5 bases, with 18 bases lying between them. CDR3 residues: CASSYDGSGRGYGYTF. CDR3 nucleotides: TGTGCCAGCAGTTACGATGGTTCAGGGAGGGGATATGGCTACACCTTC.

The gene calls are TRBV30 and TRBJ1-1; weak D call: TRBD1 (5 bases). The CDR3 is made up of 13 amino acids. Trimming removed 7 bases at V and 1 base at J, with 13 bases between. Germline values: CDR1 GTSNPN, CDR2 SVGIG (reference sequence). CDR3 sequence reads: CASGRGPNTEAFF. For the CDR3, the DNA is TGTGCCTCGGGTAGGGGCCCGAACACTGAAGCTTTCTTT.

The rearrangement joins TRBV4-1 to TRBJ2-3; TRBD2 aligns across 8 bases. Germline values: CDR1 MGHRA, CDR2 YSYEKL. CDR3 size: 16 residues. V shed 4 bases and J 0 bases; nucleotides not matched to a gene: 6. The CDR3 bases are TGCGCCAGCAGCCTTACCGGGGGGGCCAGCACAGATACGCAGTATTTT. Encoded protein: CASSLTGGASTDTQYF.

The rearrangement uses TRBV30 and TRBJ1-2; D remains ambiguous. Germline V lookup: CDR1 GTSNPN, CDR2 SVGIG (reference sequence). Trimming left V 4 bases short and J 6 bases short, with 0 bases between. The CDR3 extends over 8 amino acids. The CDR3 loop is CAWNGYTF. Here the CDR3 DNA reads TGTGCCTGGAATGGCTACACCTTC.

The chain is built from TRBV11-2 and TRBJ2-5; 9 bases are a match to TRBD2. The CDR3 consists of 16 residues. Per germline, CDR1 SGHAT and CDR2 FQNNGV. The J segment lost 2 bases and the V segment lost 5 bases, leaving 9 bases of the junction unmatched. The CDR3 DNA is TGTGCCAGCAGCCTCCGGGTAGCGGGGGTTCAAGAGACCCAGTACTTC. It translates to CASSLRVAGVQETQYF.